This entry lists 24 T cell receptor beta chains sequenced from one sample in a study of blood T cell repertoires in COVID-19 (dated by TCRdb to 2018 to 2020). Libraries were prepared through the immunoSEQ multiplex PCR assay. This is the immuneACCESS table as TCRdb keeps it, with only in-frame sequences that have V and J called. A part of the clones is gone; compared with another copy, unresolved V genes explain less than half, and the rest is unexplained. The sample table records approximately 300,000 clones; just over 85% of these occur just once. About 10% of the sample belongs to the ten largest clones. The source material was PBMCs or T cells enriched from blood (not recorded which). These receptors were collected from a woman in her late teens or twenties who had recovered from COVID-19.

Comments on this clone: This same CDR3 is encoded by further DNA sequences in the sample. The chain links TRBV28 to TRBJ1-2, with a weak D call TRBD1 (6 bases). The V gene lost 6 bases and the J gene lost 1 base, with 9 bases spanning the gap. Germline values: CDR1 MDHEN, CDR2 SYDVKM. This CDR3 contains 13 residues. CDR3 protein: CASSSQGNYGYTF. The CDR3 DNA is TGTGCCAGCAGCTCACAGGGTAACTATGGCTACACCTTC.

V gene TRBV5-1 combines with J gene TRBJ2-5; TRBD1 matches at 7 bases. This CDR3 is built from 16 residues. Unmatched junction bases numbered 8, after V lost 0 bases and J lost 3 bases. The germline V gene has CDR1 SGHRS and CDR2 YFSETQ. DNA of the CDR3: TGCGCCAGCAGCTTGGTCGGGACAGTCAGGGAAGAGACCCAGTACTTC. It is translated as CASSLVGTVREETQYF.

The chain carries TRBV5-1 and TRBJ2-1, with 8 nucleotides matching TRBD2. From germline, CDR1 is SGHRS and CDR2 YFSETQ. The CDR3 length is 14 residues. Unmatched junction bases numbered 8, after V lost 7 bases and J lost 5 bases. The CDR3 region has the DNA TGCGCCAGCGGTTCCGGGACTAGAAACAATGAGCAGTTCTTC. Encoded protein: CASGSGTRNNEQFF. Using reference TRBV5-1 and TRBJ2-1 for the parts outside the CDR3, the full variable domain is KAGVTQTPRYLIKTRGQQVTLSCSPISGHRSVSWYQQTPGQGLQFLFEYFSETQRNKGNFPGRFSGRQFSNSRSEMNVSTLELGDSALYLCASGSGTRNNEQFFGPGTRLTVL.

This clone was counted between two and nine times. V gene TRBV10-3 combines with J gene TRBJ1-6; 8 bases are shared with TRBD1. The V and J ends lost 10 bases and 10 bases, in that order; junction bases with no gene match: 12. CDR1 and CDR2 (germline): ENHRY, SYGVKD. This CDR3 contains 14 residues. The CDR3 nucleotides are TGTGCCACCGAACCGACAGGGGACGGCTCACCCCTCCACTTT. Translation: CATEPTGDGSPLHF.

The gene calls are TRBV15 and TRBJ2-3, with 8 bases lining up with TRBD2. Germline CDR1 LNHNV, CDR2 YYDKDF (reference sequence). The CDR3 spans 14 residues. Trimming removed 3 bases from V and 4 bases from J; junction bases left unmatched: 3. The CDR3: CATSSGRAADTQYF. CDR3 DNA sequence: TGTGCCACCAGCAGCGGGAGGGCCGCAGATACGCAGTATTTT.

V is TRBV30 and J is TRBJ1-3, with D unresolved. CDR3 length: 12 residues. Germline V gives CDR1 GTSNPN, CDR2 SVGIG (reference sequence). The V and J ends lost 3 bases and 4 bases respectively, with 7 bases between them. For the CDR3, the DNA is TGTGCCTGGAGCGGAGACGGAAACACCATATATTTT. This gives the protein CAWSGDGNTIYF. The full variable domain, completed using reference TRBV30 and TRBJ1-3, is SQTIHQWPATLVQPVGSPLSLECTVEGTSNPNLYWYRQAAGRGLQLLFYSVGIGQISSEVPQNLSASRPQDRQFILSSKKLLLSDSGFYLCAWSGDGNTIYFGEGSWLTVV.

The chain employs TRBV18 and TRBJ1-1; tentatively, D is TRBD1 (5 bases). The CDR3 is 18 residues long. Looked up from germline, CDR1 is KGHSH and CDR2 is LQKENI. V was pared by 3 bases and J by 1 base, with 21 bases between. This CDR3 is CASSPSGGLQRGNTEAFF. The CDR3, as DNA: TGTGCCAGCTCACCCTCGGGAGGGCTCCAGAGGGGGAACACTGAAGCTTTCTTT.

This clone was picked up one time. V gene TRBV5-8 combines with J gene TRBJ2-2, with TRBD1 as a possible D gene (6 bases). The CDR3 is made up of 17 amino acids. Trimming took off 4 bases at V and 4 bases at J, with 20 bases between the two ends. CDR1 SGHTS and CDR2 YDEGEE come from the germline V gene. The CDR3 bases are TGTGCCAGCAGCGTTGCCGTGGACAGCCGGGGCACCGGGGAGCTGTTTTTT. This sequence encodes CASSVAVDSRGTGELFF.

With regard to this clone: The identical CDR3 is also encoded by other nucleotide sequences in the sample. The chain links TRBV6-1 to TRBJ2-1; TRBD2 matches 9 bases. Trimming removed 2 bases from V and 6 bases from J; junction bases left unmatched: 5. The CDR3 has 15 amino acids. Germline CDR1 and CDR2: MNHNS and SASEGT. This CDR3 reads CASSEIAGVGNEQFF. CDR3 DNA sequence: TGTGCCAGCAGTGAAATAGCGGGAGTCGGCAATGAGCAGTTCTTC.

The V and J genes are TRBV24-1 and TRBJ2-3; maybe TRBD1 (7 bases). Germline-derived CDR1 and CDR2 are KGHDR and SFDVKD. The CDR3 consists of 16 residues. V was clipped by 4 bases and J by 2 bases, with 15 bases between them. The CDR3 DNA reads TGTGCCACCAGTGACCTCGCGGGACAGCACACAGATACGCAGTATTTT. Encoded protein: CATSDLAGQHTDTQYF.

For this clone: Other DNA sequences in the same sample also yield this CDR3. This rearrangement joins TRBV7-8 to TRBJ2-5; TRBD2 aligns across 13 bases. The CDR3 has 17 amino acids. Per germline, CDR1 SGHVS and CDR2 FQNEAQ. V was pared by 0 bases and J by 2 bases, with 3 bases of the junction left unmatched. The DNA for the CDR3 is TGTGCCAGCAGCTTAGCCGGACTAGCGGGAGTTCAAGAGACCCAGTACTTC. It specifies CASSLAGLAGVQETQYF.

CDR3 DNA: TGTGCCTGGTCCTTAGGGACACTCCAAGAGACCCAGTACTTC. Translated: CAWSLGTLQETQYF. This sequence joins TRBV30 and TRBJ2-5; the D gene is possibly TRBD1 (6 bases). Deletions cut 5 bases from V and 1 base from J, with 14 bases between. This CDR3 spans 14 amino acids. CDR1 is GTSNPN and CDR2 is SVGIG in the germline V gene (reference sequence).

The V gene is TRBV5-1, the J gene TRBJ1-3; the D is unclear. This CDR3 spans 15 amino acids. Germline V lookup: CDR1 SGHRS, CDR2 YFSETQ. V lost 3 bases and J 0 bases, leaving 10 bases between the germline ends. The CDR3 DNA follows: TGCGCCAGCAGCTACGGGGAGGCCTCTGGAAACACCATATATTTT. It specifies CASSYGEASGNTIYF.

The chain carries TRBV19 and TRBJ2-7; 10 positions agree with TRBD1. The V gene's germline CDR1 is LNHDA and CDR2 SQIVND (reference sequence). This CDR3 contains 15 residues. V shed 1 base and J 5 bases; nucleotides not matched to a gene: 5. DNA of the CDR3: TGTGCCAGTAGTATAGCCGGGACAGGGGCCCACGAGCAGTACTTC. Amino acid sequence: CASSIAGTGAHEQYF.

The chain employs TRBV11-2 and TRBJ2-7; maybe TRBD2 (6 bases). The CDR3 is 17 residues long. CDR1 and CDR2 from the germline V gene are SGHAT and FQNNGV. V dropped 5 bases and J dropped 0 bases, with 20 bases sitting between them. The CDR3 region has the DNA TGTGCCAGCAGCCCCTCGTATGCGGGGCCAAACTCCTACGAGCAGTACTTC. It yields the protein CASSPSYAGPNSYEQYF.

The V gene is TRBV5-5, the J gene TRBJ2-2; TRBD1 matches 8 bases. In germline, CDR1 is SGHKS, CDR2 YYEKEE (reference sequence). Trimming removed 0 bases from V and 7 bases from J; junction bases left unmatched: 11. This CDR3 is 17 amino acids long. This CDR3 is CASSLEGQGASVGELFF. As DNA, the CDR3 is TGTGCCAGCAGCTTGGAGGGTCAGGGGGCGTCCGTCGGGGAGCTGTTTTTT.

The chain combines TRBV6-4 with TRBJ2-1, with a weak D call TRBD2 (6 bases). In germline, CDR1 is MRHNA, CDR2 SNTAGT. This CDR3 spans 16 amino acids. Trimming took 6 bases from V and 2 from J, leaving 17 bases between them. The DNA of the CDR3 is TGTGCCAGCAGCGAGGACGGGGACTTGGCCTACAATGAGCAGTTCTTC. This encodes CASSEDGDLAYNEQFF.

This sequence joins TRBV24-1 and TRBJ2-1, with D unclear. With 1 base removed from V and 5 bases from J, the gap between germline ends came to 5 bases. The CDR3 extends over 13 amino acids. Germline values: CDR1 KGHDR, CDR2 SFDVKD. CDR3 DNA sequence: TGTGCCACCAGTGATTTTGGCCACAATGAGCAGTTCTTC. Translation: CATSDFGHNEQFF.

This sequence joins TRBV4-1 and TRBJ1-6; 8 bases align to TRBD1. V gave up 0 bases and J gave up 4 bases; unmatched junction bases: 5. Germline V CDR1 and CDR2: MGHRA, YSYEKL. The CDR3 length is 17 residues. The CDR3 spells CASSQDPRTGYNSPLHF. The CDR3 nucleotides are TGCGCCAGCAGCCAAGATCCCCGGACAGGGTATAATTCACCCCTCCACTTT.

This rearrangement joins TRBV6-5 to TRBJ1-5; no firm D call. The ends were cut back, 2 bases at V and 7 bases at J, with 15 bases in the middle. The germline gives CDR1 MNHEY, CDR2 SVGAGI. The CDR3 totals 15 residues. CDR3 sequence: CASSYGSGEKQPQHF. CDR3 in DNA: TGTGCCAGCAGTTACGGGTCTGGGGAGAAACAGCCCCAGCATTTT.

The sample holds many counts of this clone. The chain links TRBV19 to TRBJ2-7, with 10 bases identical to TRBD2. Trimming cost V 2 bases and J 0 bases; bases outside gene matches: 1. Germline CDR1 is LNHDA and CDR2 is SQIVND (reference sequence). This CDR3 spans 15 amino acids. The CDR3 nucleotides read TGTGCCAGTAGTATAAGGACTAGCGGCTCCTACGAGCAGTACTTC. Amino acids: CASSIRTSGSYEQYF.

V gene TRBV27 combines with J gene TRBJ2-1; D is ambiguous. This CDR3 contains 13 residues. V was clipped by 4 bases and J by 7 bases, with 11 bases between them. Germline V gene lookup returns CDR1 MNHEY and CDR2 SMNVEV (reference sequence). The CDR3 DNA follows: TGTGCCAGCAGTTGGAACGCTAGAAATGAGCAGTTCTTC. It codes for CASSWNARNEQFF.

In its sample, this clone was seen once. The chain links TRBV4-1 to TRBJ1-1, with D possibly TRBD1 on 6 matching bases. The CDR3 totals 14 residues. Per germline, CDR1 MGHRA and CDR2 YSYEKL. Trimming left V 2 bases short and J 7 bases short, with 14 bases between. The CDR3 reads CASSQIEDSFEAFF. The CDR3 DNA reads as TGCGCCAGCAGCCAAATCGAGGACAGCTTTGAAGCTTTCTTT.

This clone has more than one count but fewer than ten. In nucleotides, the CDR3 is TGTGCCACTCTACTACAGGGGGCGCGGCCCTATGGCTACACCTTC. Residues: CATLLQGARPYGYTF. This chain connects TRBV19 to TRBJ1-2, with 9 bases fitting TRBD1. The junction had 13 bases not matched to a gene; V was cut back by 10 bases and J by 4 bases. This CDR3 spans 15 amino acids. Germline lookup yields CDR1 LNHDA and CDR2 SQIVND (reference sequence).